These 20 T cell receptor beta chains share one sample of origin, sequenced in a study of ipilimumab plus nivolumab after autologous stem cell transplantation. The method was immunoSEQ multiplex PCR; TCRdb's version includes in-frame clones alone and lacks a portion of them. Seen here are 15,000 to 20,000 clones, around 82% observed once, and the top ten hold 6.5% to 7.5%. This material consisted of PBMCs, taken in a trial of ipilimumab plus nivolumab as post-transplant consolidation. Receptor source: a male donor with diffuse large B-cell lymphoma.

The chain couples TRBV5-4 to TRBJ2-5; D possibly uses TRBD1 or TRBD2 (6 bases each). The V gene's germline CDR1 is SGHNT and CDR2 YYREEE (reference sequence). Trimming stripped 2 bases from V and 5 bases from J, with 13 bases between. This CDR3 has 14 residues. CDR3 bases: TGTGCCAGCAGCTTTCAACTAGGGGGGGAGACCCAGTACTTC. This translates into CASSFQLGGETQYF. Full variable domain (rest looked up from reference TRBV5-4 and TRBJ2-5): ETGVTQSPTHLIKTRGQQVTLRCSSQSGHNTVSWYQQALGQGPQFIFQYYREEENGRGNFPPRFSGLQFPNYSSELNVNALELDDSALYLCASSFQLGGETQYFGPGTRLLVL.

The chain is built from TRBV6-6 and TRBJ2-1; TRBD2 agrees at 11 bases. CDR3 length: 15 amino acids. V lost 6 bases to trimming and J lost 9 bases; unmatched junction nucleotides: 10. Germline-derived CDR1 and CDR2 are MNHNY and SVGAGI (reference sequence). The CDR3 reads CASSPLAGGLSEQFF. The CDR3 DNA follows: TGTGCCAGCAGCCCCTTAGCGGGGGGGCTTTCTGAGCAGTTCTTC.

The rearrangement links TRBV19 to TRBJ1-3; D remains unclear. Trimming left V 1 base short and J 1 base short, with 11 bases between. Germline V lookup: CDR1 LNHDA, CDR2 SQIVND (reference sequence). The CDR3 spans 16 residues. CDR3 nucleotides: TGTGCCAGTAGTATAGGCGGATTCCGATCTGGAAACACCATATATTTT. Residues: CASSIGGFRSGNTIYF.

The sample holds one count of this clone. The V gene is TRBV2, the J gene TRBJ1-3; no clear D. The V end lost 3 bases, the J end lost 3 bases, and 9 bases lay between the germline ends. Germline values: CDR1 SNHLY, CDR2 FYNNEI. This CDR3 is 14 amino acids long. CDR3 region: CASSEGIDGNTIYF. The DNA for the CDR3 is TGTGCCAGCAGTGAGGGGATCGATGGAAACACCATATATTTT.

The CDR3 DNA follows: TGTGCCAGCAGCTTATCACAGTACAATGAGCAGTTCTTC. Protein: CASSLSQYNEQFF. The V call is TRBV11-2, the J call TRBJ2-1; no definite D call. Between the trimmed V and J ends, which lost 2 bases and 4 bases, there was a span of 6 bases. The germline V gene encodes CDR1 SGHAT and CDR2 FQNNGV. The CDR3 extends over 13 amino acids.

This chain uses TRBV25-1 with TRBJ2-2, with a tentative D call TRBD2 (6 bases). The CDR3 length is 11 residues. The ends were cut back, 8 bases at V and 6 bases at J, with 7 bases in the middle. The germline CDR1 and CDR2 sequences are MGHDK and SYGVNS. The CDR3 protein is CASGGPGELFF. CDR3 in DNA: TGTGCCAGCGGAGGGCCCGGGGAGCTGTTTTTT.

This clone turned up a few times. V and J are TRBV6-4 and TRBJ1-1, with D uncertain. The CDR3 contains 13 residues. Germline V gives CDR1 MRHNA, CDR2 SNTAGT. Trimming pared 8 bases from V and 1 base from J, leaving 11 bases between. For the CDR3, the DNA is TGTGCCAGCCGGTGGGCAAGGAACACTGAAGCTTTCTTT. Encoded protein: CASRWARNTEAFF.

This chain joins TRBV6-5 and TRBJ1-6; D might be TRBD1 (5 bases). The length of the CDR3 is 15 residues. Trimming removed 8 bases at V and 4 bases at J, with 15 bases between. Germline-derived CDR1 and CDR2 are MNHEY and SVGAGI. DNA for the CDR3: TGTGCCAGCTCAACGACAGAGGATTATAATTCACCCCTCCACTTT. Amino acid sequence: CASSTTEDYNSPLHF.

The chain couples TRBV19 to TRBJ1-1, with 9 bases identical to TRBD1. From germline, CDR1 is LNHDA and CDR2 SQIVND (reference sequence). The CDR3 runs to 13 residues. V shed 9 bases and J 4 bases; nucleotides not matched to a gene: 6. The CDR3 loop is CASRDRDTTEAFF. As DNA, the CDR3 is TGTGCCAGCCGGGACAGGGACACCACTGAAGCTTTCTTT.

The CDR3 DNA sequence: TGTGCCAGCAGCTTCCGGCTCCCGTCCTACGAGCAGTACTTC. Translating it yields CASSFRLPSYEQYF. The chain carries TRBV5-4 and TRBJ2-7; D uncertain. CDR1 and CDR2 (germline): SGHNT, YYREEE (reference sequence). The ends were cut back, 2 bases at V and 1 base at J, with 10 bases in the middle. The CDR3 is made up of 14 amino acids.

V is TRBV5-8 and J is TRBJ2-2; D remains ambiguous. Germline V gene lookup returns CDR1 SGHTS and CDR2 YDEGEE. V was pared by 2 bases and J by 0 bases, with 14 bases between. The CDR3 has 17 residues. DNA of the CDR3: TGTGCCAGCAGCTTTATTCCGCGGATGGCGAACACCGGGGAGCTGTTTTTT. This codes for CASSFIPRMANTGELFF.

V gene TRBV5-6 combines with J gene TRBJ1-4; D uncertain. The CDR3 consists of 15 residues. Trimming left V 3 bases short and J 0 bases short, with 9 bases between. The germline V gene has CDR1 SGHDT and CDR2 YYEEEE. The CDR3 reads CASSSDPATNEKLFF. Written as DNA, the CDR3 is TGTGCCAGCAGCTCGGACCCTGCAACTAATGAAAAACTGTTTTTT.

This rearrangement joins TRBV5-6 to TRBJ1-2, with D uncertain. The CDR3 is 12 amino acids. With 3 bases removed from V and 6 bases from J, the gap between germline ends came to 9 bases. In germline, CDR1 is SGHDT, CDR2 YYEEEE. The CDR3 is CASSWDRDGYTF. DNA of the CDR3: TGTGCCAGCAGCTGGGATCGAGATGGCTACACCTTC.

The V call is TRBV10-2, the J call TRBJ2-1; weak D call: TRBD1 (6 bases). CDR1 WSHSY and CDR2 SAAADI come from the germline V gene. The CDR3 consists of 14 residues. Trimming removed 0 bases at V and 9 bases at J, with 12 bases between. CDR3 bases: TGCGCCAGCAGTGAGTCGAACAGGGTAGGTGAGCAGTTCTTC. Translated: CASSESNRVGEQFF.

This clone was seen only once. This chain connects TRBV6-1 to TRBJ1-2; D call uncertain. The V and J ends lost 0 bases and 8 bases respectively, with 13 bases between them. This CDR3 is 14 amino acids long. CDR1 MNHNS and CDR2 SASEGT come from the germline V gene. The CDR3: CASSEAYQTQGYTF. CDR3 sequence (DNA): TGTGCCAGCAGTGAAGCGTACCAAACTCAGGGCTACACCTTC.

This chain joins TRBV25-1 and TRBJ1-1; 7 bases map to TRBD1. The ends lost 3 bases at V and 6 bases at J; junction bases unmatched: 7. Germline CDR1 MGHDK, CDR2 SYGVNS. This CDR3 region has 14 residues. The CDR3 DNA reads as TGTGCCAGCAGTGATCCCCAAGGGGGCGCTGAAGCTTTCTTT. As protein: CASSDPQGGAEAFF.

The CDR3 coding sequence is TGTGCCAGCAGCCTCGGGACTAGCGGAGGGGAGACCCAGTACTTC. As protein: CASSLGTSGGETQYF. The V call is TRBV5-4, the J call TRBJ2-5; 11 nucleotides line up with TRBD2. The germline V gene encodes CDR1 SGHNT and CDR2 YYREEE (reference sequence). CDR3 length: 15 amino acids. V gave up 4 bases and J gave up 5 bases; unmatched junction bases: 7.

The gene calls are TRBV5-6 and TRBJ2-7; D possibly matches TRBD1 or TRBD2 (5 bases each). The CDR3 runs 19 residues. V lost 1 base to trimming and J lost 0 bases, with 23 bases between them. Germline V gene sequence: CDR1 SGHDT, CDR2 YYEEEE. CDR3 sequence: CASSLRSYPGTPVSYEQYF. The CDR3 DNA follows: TGTGCCAGCAGCTTGCGCTCTTACCCCGGGACCCCAGTCTCCTACGAGCAGTACTTC.

J is TRBJ2-7 and V is TRBV4-3, with unresolved D. Germline V gene data show CDR1 as LGHNA and CDR2 as YSLEER. This CDR3 contains 13 residues. V lost 0 bases to trimming and J lost 3 bases, with 6 bases between them. CDR3 protein: CASSQEGGYEQYF. CDR3 nucleotide sequence: TGCGCCAGCAGCCAAGAAGGCGGCTACGAGCAGTACTTC.

The chain combines TRBV15 with TRBJ2-1; D may be TRBD2 (5 bases). The CDR3 length is 16 residues. Between the trimmed V and J ends, which lost 0 bases and 8 bases, there was a span of 17 bases. Germline-derived CDR1 and CDR2 are LNHNV and YYDKDF (reference sequence). The CDR3 coding sequence is TGTGCCACCAGCAGAGATAAGGGCGGAGGATGGGATGAGCAGTTCTTC. Translation: CATSRDKGGGWDEQFF.